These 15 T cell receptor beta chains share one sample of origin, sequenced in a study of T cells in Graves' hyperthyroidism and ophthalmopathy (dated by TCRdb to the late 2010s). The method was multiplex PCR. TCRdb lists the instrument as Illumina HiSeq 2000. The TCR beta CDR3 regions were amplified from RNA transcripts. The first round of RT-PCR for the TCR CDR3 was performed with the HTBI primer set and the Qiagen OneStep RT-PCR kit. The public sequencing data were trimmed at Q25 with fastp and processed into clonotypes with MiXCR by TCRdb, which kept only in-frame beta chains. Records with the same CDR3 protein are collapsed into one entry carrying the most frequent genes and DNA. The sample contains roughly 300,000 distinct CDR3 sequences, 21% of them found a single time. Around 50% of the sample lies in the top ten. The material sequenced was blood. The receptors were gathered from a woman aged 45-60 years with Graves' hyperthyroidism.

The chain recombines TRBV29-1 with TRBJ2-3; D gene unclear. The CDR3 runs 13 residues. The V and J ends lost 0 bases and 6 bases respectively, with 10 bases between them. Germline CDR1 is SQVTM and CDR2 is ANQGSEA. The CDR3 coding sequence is TGCAGCGTTGAAGAAGTAGTCGCCGATACGCAGTATTTT. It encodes CSVEEVVADTQYF.

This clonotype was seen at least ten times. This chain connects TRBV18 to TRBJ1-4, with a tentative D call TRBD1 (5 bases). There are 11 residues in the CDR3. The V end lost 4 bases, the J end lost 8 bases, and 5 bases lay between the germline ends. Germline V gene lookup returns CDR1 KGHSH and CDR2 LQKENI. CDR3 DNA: TGTGCCAGCTCACGACAGGAAAAACTGTTTTTT. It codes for CASSRQEKLFF.

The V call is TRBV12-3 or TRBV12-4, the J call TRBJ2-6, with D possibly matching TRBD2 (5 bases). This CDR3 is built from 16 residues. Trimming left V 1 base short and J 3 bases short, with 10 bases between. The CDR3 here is CASSLDLRGGANVLTF. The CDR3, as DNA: TGTGCCAGCAGTTTAGACCTACGGGGTGGGGCCAACGTCCTGACTTTC.

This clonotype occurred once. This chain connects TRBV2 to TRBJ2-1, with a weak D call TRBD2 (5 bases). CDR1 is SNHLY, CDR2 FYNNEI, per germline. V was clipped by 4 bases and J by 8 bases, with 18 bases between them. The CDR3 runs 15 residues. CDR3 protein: CASSAKPITSDEQFF. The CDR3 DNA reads TGTGCCAGCAGTGCAAAGCCAATAACTAGTGATGAGCAGTTCTTC.

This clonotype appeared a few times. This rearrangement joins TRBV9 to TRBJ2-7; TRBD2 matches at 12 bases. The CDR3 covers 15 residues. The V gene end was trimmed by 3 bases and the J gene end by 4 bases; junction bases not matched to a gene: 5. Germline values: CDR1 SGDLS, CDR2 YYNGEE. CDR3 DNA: TGTGCCAGCAGCGCGCTAGCGGGAGGGCCTTACGAGCAGTACTTC. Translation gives CASSALAGGPYEQYF.

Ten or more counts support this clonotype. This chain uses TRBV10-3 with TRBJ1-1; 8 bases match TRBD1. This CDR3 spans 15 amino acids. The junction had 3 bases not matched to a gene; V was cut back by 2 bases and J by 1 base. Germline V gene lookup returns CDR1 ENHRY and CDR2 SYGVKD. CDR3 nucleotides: TGTGCCATCAGTGAGCAGGGGGCCGCGAACACTGAAGCTTTCTTT. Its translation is CAISEQGAANTEAFF.

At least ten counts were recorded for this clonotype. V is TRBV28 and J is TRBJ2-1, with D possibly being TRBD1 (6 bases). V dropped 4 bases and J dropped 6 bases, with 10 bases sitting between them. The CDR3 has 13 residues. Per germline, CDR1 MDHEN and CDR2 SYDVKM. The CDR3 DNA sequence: TGTGCCAGCAGTTCAGACAGGATCAATGAGCAGTTCTTC. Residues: CASSSDRINEQFF.

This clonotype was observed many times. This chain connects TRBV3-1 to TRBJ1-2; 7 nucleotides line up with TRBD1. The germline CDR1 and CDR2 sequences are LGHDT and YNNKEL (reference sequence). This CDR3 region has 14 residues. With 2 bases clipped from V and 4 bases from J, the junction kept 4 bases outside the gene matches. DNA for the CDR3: TGTGCCAGCAGCCAAAGACAGGGACCCTATGGCTACACCTTC. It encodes CASSQRQGPYGYTF.

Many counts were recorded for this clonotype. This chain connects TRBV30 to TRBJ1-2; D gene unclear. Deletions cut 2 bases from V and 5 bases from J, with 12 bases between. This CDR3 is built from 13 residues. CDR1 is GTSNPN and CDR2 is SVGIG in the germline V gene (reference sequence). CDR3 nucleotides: TGTGCCTGGAGTTCCTTGGACGAGTATGGCTACACCTTC. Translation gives CAWSSLDEYGYTF.

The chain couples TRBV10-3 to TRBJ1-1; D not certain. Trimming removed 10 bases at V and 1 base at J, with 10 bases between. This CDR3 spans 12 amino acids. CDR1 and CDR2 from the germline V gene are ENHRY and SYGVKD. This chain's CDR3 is CATLGRNTEAFF. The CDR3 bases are TGTGCCACCCTCGGGAGGAACACTGAAGCTTTCTTT.

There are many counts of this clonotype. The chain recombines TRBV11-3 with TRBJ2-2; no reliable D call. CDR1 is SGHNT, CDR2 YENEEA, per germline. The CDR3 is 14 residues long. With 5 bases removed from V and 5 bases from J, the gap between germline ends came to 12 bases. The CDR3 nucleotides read TGTGCCAGCAGCCACCTGGCAGGTACCGGGGAGCTGTTTTTT. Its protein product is CASSHLAGTGELFF.

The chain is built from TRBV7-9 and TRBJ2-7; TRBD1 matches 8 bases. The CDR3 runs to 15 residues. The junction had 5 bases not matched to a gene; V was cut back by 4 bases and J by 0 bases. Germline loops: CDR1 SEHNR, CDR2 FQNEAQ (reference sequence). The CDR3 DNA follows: TGTGCCAGCAGCTCGGGACAGGTTAACTCCTACGAGCAGTACTTC. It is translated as CASSSGQVNSYEQYF.

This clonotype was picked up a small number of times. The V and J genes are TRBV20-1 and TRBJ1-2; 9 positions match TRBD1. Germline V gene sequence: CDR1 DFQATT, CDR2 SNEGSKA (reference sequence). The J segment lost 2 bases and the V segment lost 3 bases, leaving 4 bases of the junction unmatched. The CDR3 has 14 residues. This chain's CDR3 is CSASGDRENYGYTF. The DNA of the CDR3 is TGCAGTGCTAGTGGGGACAGGGAGAACTATGGCTACACCTTC.

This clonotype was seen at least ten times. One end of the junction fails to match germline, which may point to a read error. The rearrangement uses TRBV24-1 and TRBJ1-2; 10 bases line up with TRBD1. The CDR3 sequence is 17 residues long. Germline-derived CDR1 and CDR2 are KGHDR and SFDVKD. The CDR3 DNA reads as TGTGCCACCAGTGATACAAAAACCGGGACAGGGGTTTATGACTACACCTTC. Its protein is CATSDTKTGTGVYDYTF.

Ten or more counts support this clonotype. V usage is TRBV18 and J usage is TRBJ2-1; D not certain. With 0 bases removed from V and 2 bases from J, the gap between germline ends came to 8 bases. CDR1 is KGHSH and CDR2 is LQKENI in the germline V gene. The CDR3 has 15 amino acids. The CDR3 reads CASSPPTPAYNEQFF. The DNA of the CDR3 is TGTGCCAGCTCACCACCTACGCCGGCCTACAATGAGCAGTTCTTC.